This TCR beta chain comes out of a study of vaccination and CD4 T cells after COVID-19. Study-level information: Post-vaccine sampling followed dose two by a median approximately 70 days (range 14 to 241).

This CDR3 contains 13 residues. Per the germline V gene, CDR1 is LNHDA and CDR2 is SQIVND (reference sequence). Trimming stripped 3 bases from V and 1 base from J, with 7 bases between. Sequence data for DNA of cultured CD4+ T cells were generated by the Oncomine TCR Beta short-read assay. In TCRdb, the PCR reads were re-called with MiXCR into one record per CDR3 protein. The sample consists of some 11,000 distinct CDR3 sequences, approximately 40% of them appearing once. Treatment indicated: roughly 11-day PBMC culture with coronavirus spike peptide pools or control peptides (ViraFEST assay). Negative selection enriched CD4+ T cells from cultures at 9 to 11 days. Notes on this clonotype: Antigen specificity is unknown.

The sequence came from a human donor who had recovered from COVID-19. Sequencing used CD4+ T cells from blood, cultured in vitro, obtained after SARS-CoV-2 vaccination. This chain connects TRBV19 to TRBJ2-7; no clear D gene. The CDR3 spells CASSINWSYEQYF. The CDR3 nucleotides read TGTGCCAGTAGTATTAACTGGTCCTACGAGCAGTACTTC.